The T cell receptor (beta chain) under discussion was sequenced for a study of cytomegalovirus exposure and HLA in healthy donors. About the research overall: Among around 400 genotyped donors, around 80% fell in the Caucasian-associated ancestry cluster.

Germline CDR1 is SGDLS and CDR2 is YYNGEE. The CDR3 covers 14 residues. V lost 7 bases and J 0 bases, leaving 12 bases between the germline ends. Whole-study results and caveats: According to a later analysis, most TCR beta chains associated with CMV appeared HLA-restricted. What was likely a sequencing artifact was a cluster of highly shared sequence variants. The study dropped some indistinguishable V segments, TRBV6-2 and TRBV6-3 among them.

This clone was counted a single time. The antigen is not known. The PCR used 60 Vbeta and 13 Jbeta primers. TCRdb keeps only in-frame clones here, not all; method: immunoSEQ multiplex PCR. The repertoire has about 140,000 clones, approximately 61% of them found once; the top ten carry 1.6%. This chain uses TRBV9 with TRBJ2-3; weak D call: TRBD2 (6 bases). The sequence derives from a human donor in good health. What was sequenced was PBMCs. CDR3 sequence (DNA): TGTGCCAGCGCTCGGGACTCTAGCACAGATACGCAGTATTTT. This sequence encodes CASARDSSTDTQYF.